This entry describes one T cell receptor beta chain. Measured with immunoSEQ multiplex PCR; TCRdb has only the in-frame clones, and not every one. The sample contains roughly 76,000 clones, about 93% of which appear only once. The data derive from a study of technical replicates of blood from a few donors. Sequencing was performed on T cells isolated from PBMCs. This clonotype was sampled from a human donor in good health.

CDR3 sequence reads: CSVEESVNYGYTF. The CDR3 DNA sequence: TGCAGCGTTGAAGAATCAGTTAACTATGGCTACACCTTC. The chain carries TRBV29-1 and TRBJ1-2; no definite D call. V lost 0 bases and J 1 base, leaving 6 bases between the germline ends. Germline-derived CDR1 and CDR2 are SQVTM and ANQGSEA. The CDR3 consists of 13 residues.